A single sample is the source of the 2 T cell receptor beta chains below, sequenced in a study of T cell repertoires in cytomegalovirus infection. MiXCR was run by TCRdb on the reads, yielding one entry per CDR3 protein. The sample includes roughly 300,000 distinct CDR3 sequences, approximately 9.5% seen only once; the top ten take about 3.9%. Sample: PBMCs. The receptor set was obtained from a human donor in good health (CMV status not recorded). Some clones in this sample may be carry-over from other donors' samples.

V usage is TRBV7-2 and J usage is TRBJ1-6, with no clear D. This CDR3 has 14 residues. The V gene lost 4 bases and the J gene lost 13 bases, with 17 bases spanning the gap. Germline lookup yields CDR1 SGHTA and CDR2 FQGNSA. CDR3 sequence (DNA): TGTGCCAGCAGCTCCCTCGCCCAGCGGGTCCCCCTCCACTTT. This gives the protein CASSSLAQRVPLHF.

Many counts were recorded for this clonotype. The chain is built from TRBV7-2 and TRBJ2-1; maybe TRBD2 (6 bases). CDR3 length: 12 residues. V was shortened by 8 bases and J by 4 bases, with 9 bases between the two germline ends. CDR1 and CDR2 from the germline V gene are SGHTA and FQGNSA. The CDR3 loop is CASAGGYNEQFF. In nucleotides, the CDR3 is TGTGCCAGCGCCGGGGGATACAATGAGCAGTTCTTC.